The 26 T cell receptor beta chains in this list originate from one sample, sequenced in a study of beta chain features in type 1 diabetes. Study results and caveats: People with Type 1 diabetes carried modestly yet significantly shorter TCRB CDR3s in all four CD4+ subsets.

Expressed TCRB transcripts got sequenced, as all isolated RNA was reverse transcribed. Sequencing used immunoSEQ multiplex PCR; TCRdb keeps in-frame clones, though not all of them. This table has 230,000 or so clones, about a sixth appearing once. Which antigens these TCRs recognize remains unknown. Sequencing input: naive CD4+ T cells from blood. The origin of the receptors is a man aged 25-45 years with type 1 diabetes.

The sample holds a few counts of this clone. The chain recombines TRBV2 with TRBJ2-5; 10 bases agree with TRBD1. V trimming: 8 bases; J trimming: 6 bases; junction bases outside the gene matches: 12. Germline V gives CDR1 SNHLY, CDR2 FYNNEI. The CDR3 is 15 amino acids. CDR3 bases: TGTGCCAGCGCCCGGGACAGGGGTAGAGAAAAGACCCAGTACTTC. Protein: CASARDRGREKTQYF.

The chain carries TRBV25-1 and TRBJ1-4; no firm D call. Germline V gene lookup returns CDR1 MGHDK and CDR2 SYGVNS. V was pared by 3 bases and J by 5 bases, with 13 bases between. This CDR3 is 15 amino acids long. The CDR3 loop reads CASSELGQINEKLFF. CDR3 coding DNA: TGTGCCAGCAGTGAGTTAGGGCAGATAAATGAAAAACTGTTTTTT.

A few counts support this clone. The chain employs TRBV29-1 and TRBJ2-7, with 7 bases fitting TRBD1. Per the germline V gene, CDR1 is SQVTM and CDR2 is ANQGSEA. V was pared by 7 bases and J by 0 bases, with 6 bases of the junction left unmatched. This CDR3 has 13 amino acids. CDR3 region: CSAPGTDSYEQYF. The CDR3 coding sequence is TGCAGCGCCCCTGGGACAGACTCCTACGAGCAGTACTTC.

The V call is TRBV7-2, the J call TRBJ1-4; D is unresolved. The germline V gene encodes CDR1 SGHTA and CDR2 FQGNSA. This CDR3 spans 13 amino acids. Trimming took 2 bases from V and 8 from J, leaving 9 bases between them. CDR3 bases: TGTGCCAGCAGCTTATGGGTTAGCGAAAAACTGTTTTTT. Its translation is CASSLWVSEKLFF. The full variable domain, with the rest looked up from reference TRBV7-2 and TRBJ1-4, is GAGVSQSPSNKVTEKGKDVELRCDPISGHTALYWYRQSLGQGLEFLIYFQGNSAPDKSGLPSDRFSAERTGGSVSTLTIQRTQQEDSAVYLCASSLWVSEKLFFGSGTQLSVL.

The genes are TRBV9 and TRBJ2-7, with D maybe TRBD1 (5 bases). This CDR3 is built from 15 residues. Trimming took 1 base from V and 0 from J, leaving 11 bases between them. CDR1 and CDR2 from the germline V gene are SGDLS and YYNGEE. The CDR3 bases are TGTGCCAGCAGCGTAACAGGCTCATCCTCCTACGAGCAGTACTTC. This translates into CASSVTGSSSYEQYF.

This clone was picked up a small number of times. The V call is TRBV9, the J call TRBJ1-1; 8 bases are shared with TRBD1. CDR3 length: 16 residues. Germline V gives CDR1 SGDLS, CDR2 YYNGEE. Trimming at V came to 5 bases and at J to 0 bases, leaving 9 bases not matched to a gene. CDR3 sequence reads: CASRIQGAGMNTEAFF. Here the CDR3 DNA reads TGTGCCAGCAGGATCCAGGGGGCAGGGATGAACACTGAAGCTTTCTTT.

The chain combines TRBV25-1 with TRBJ2-5; D is possibly TRBD2 (5 bases). V was pared by 3 bases and J by 4 bases, with 12 bases between. This CDR3 has 14 amino acids. CDR1 MGHDK and CDR2 SYGVNS come from the germline V gene. CDR3 residues: CASSDLLAAETQYF. CDR3 nucleotides: TGTGCCAGCAGTGATCTCCTAGCTGCAGAGACCCAGTACTTC.

The chain employs TRBV9 and TRBJ2-2, with a possible D match to TRBD1 (5 bases). This CDR3 comprises 15 residues. Trimming stripped 0 bases from V and 4 bases from J, with 10 bases between. The germline V gene has CDR1 SGDLS and CDR2 YYNGEE. CDR3 bases: TGTGCCAGCAGCGTAGTAGGGGTCGGCACCGGGGAGCTGTTTTTT. Translating gives CASSVVGVGTGELFF. The complete variable domain, with remaining parts taken from reference TRBV9 and TRBJ2-2, reads DSGVTQTPKHLITATGQRVTLRCSPRSGDLSVYWYQQSLDQGLQFLIQYYNGEERAKGNILERFSAQQFPDLHSELNLSSLELGDSALYFCASSVVGVGTGELFFGEGSRLTVL.

DNA of the CDR3: TGCAGCGTTACGGACAGTTCCTACGAGCAGTACTTC. Encoded protein: CSVTDSSYEQYF. The chain joins TRBV29-1 to TRBJ2-7, with D possibly TRBD1 on 6 matching bases. V shed 5 bases and J shed 1 base, with 9 bases lying between them. This CDR3 is 12 amino acids long. CDR1 and CDR2 (germline): SQVTM, ANQGSEA.

A few counts support this clone. The rearrangement joins TRBV29-1 to TRBJ1-2, with TRBD1 matching over 7 bases. Germline CDR1 and CDR2: SQVTM and ANQGSEA. J was trimmed by 2 bases and V by 6 bases; bases with no gene match: 3. This CDR3 comprises 12 residues. The CDR3 DNA reads TGCAGCGTCAAACAGGGGAACTATGGCTACACCTTC. It yields the protein CSVKQGNYGYTF.

The V and J genes are TRBV30 and TRBJ2-4, with a possible D match to TRBD1 (5 bases). Germline V gene sequence: CDR1 GTSNPN, CDR2 SVGIG (reference sequence). The ends were cut back, 5 bases at V and 6 bases at J, with 11 bases in the middle. There are 12 residues in the CDR3. The CDR3 sequence is CAWERGRNIQYF. DNA for the CDR3: TGTGCCTGGGAAAGGGGTAGAAACATTCAGTACTTC.

The genes are TRBV7-3 and TRBJ2-5; no clear D. The ends were cut back, 2 bases at V and 5 bases at J, with 9 bases in the middle. CDR3 length equals 13 residues. Germline-derived CDR1 and CDR2 are SGHTA and FQGTGA. CDR3 protein: CASSLVQSETQYF. The DNA for the CDR3 is TGTGCCAGCAGCTTAGTCCAGAGCGAGACCCAGTACTTC.

J is TRBJ2-1 and V is TRBV14; D unresolved. CDR3 size: 13 residues. Germline V gene sequence: CDR1 SGHDN, CDR2 FVKESK. Trimming took 3 bases from V and 3 from J, leaving 6 bases between them. The CDR3 coding sequence is TGTGCCAGCAGCCAGGACCACTACAATGAGCAGTTCTTC. Protein product: CASSQDHYNEQFF.

The chain links TRBV18 to TRBJ2-1, with TRBD2 matching over 7 bases. The V segment lost 2 bases and the J segment 7 bases; nucleotides outside the gene matches: 8. The CDR3 runs 15 residues. Germline V gene data show CDR1 as KGHSH and CDR2 as LQKENI. The CDR3: CASSPGLAEANEQFF. CDR3 nucleotides: TGTGCCAGCTCACCAGGGCTAGCGGAGGCTAATGAGCAGTTCTTC.

This clone was counted a few times. Within the sample, other DNA sequences also encode this same CDR3. This chain joins TRBV10-3 and TRBJ2-7; no reliable D call. Trimming took off 3 bases at V and 2 bases at J, with 2 bases between the two ends. Germline-derived CDR1 and CDR2 are ENHRY and SYGVKD. The CDR3 has 11 residues. For the CDR3, the DNA is TGTGCCATCAGTGATGCCTACGAGCAGTACTTC. This sequence encodes CAISDAYEQYF.

This clone was counted between two and nine times. The chain carries TRBV23-1 and TRBJ1-1; 7 bases match TRBD1. TRBV23-1 counts as an open reading frame of uncertain function. The V gene end was trimmed by 4 bases and the J gene end by 1 base; junction bases not matched to a gene: 9. The length of the CDR3 is 16 residues. The CDR3: CASSPPGTVPNTEAFF. CDR3 DNA sequence: TGCGCCAGCAGTCCCCCCGGGACAGTCCCGAACACTGAAGCTTTCTTT.

There are a few counts of this clone. This sequence joins TRBV9 and TRBJ2-6, with D perhaps matching TRBD2 (5 bases). CDR1 is SGDLS and CDR2 is YYNGEE in the germline V gene. The CDR3 is 16 residues long. Trimming removed 0 bases from V and 2 bases from J, with 9 bases in between. This chain's CDR3 is CASSVANGAGANVLTF. CDR3 coding DNA: TGTGCCAGCAGCGTAGCTAACGGGGCTGGGGCCAACGTCCTGACTTTC.

This clone was detected only a few times. The chain couples TRBV29-1 to TRBJ2-3; TRBD2 aligns across 10 bases. After removal of 6 bases from V and 5 bases from J, the junction contained 2 bases not matched to a gene. The CDR3 is 12 residues long. CDR1 and CDR2 (germline): SQVTM, ANQGSEA. CDR3 amino acids: CSVTSGVDTQYF. CDR3 in DNA: TGCAGCGTAACTAGCGGGGTAGATACGCAGTATTTT.

The V and J genes are TRBV7-2 and TRBJ2-7; TRBD2 matches at 13 bases. The germline V gene encodes CDR1 SGHTA and CDR2 FQGNSA. After removal of 5 bases from V and 12 bases from J, the junction contained 10 bases not matched to a gene. The CDR3 totals 14 residues. In DNA, the CDR3 is TGTGCCAGCAGCCGCGGACTAGCGGGAGACGTCCCGTACTTC. Translation: CASSRGLAGDVPYF.

This clone was detected a few times. This chain uses TRBV30 with TRBJ1-2, with unresolved D. Trimming shortened V by 3 bases and J by 8 bases, and 7 bases separated the two germline ends. In germline, CDR1 is GTSNPN, CDR2 SVGIG (reference sequence). This CDR3 contains 10 residues. The DNA of the CDR3 is TGTGCCTGGAGCCATTCCGGCTACACCTTC. Its protein product is CAWSHSGYTF.

V usage is TRBV6-6 and J usage is TRBJ2-2; 7 bases are a match to TRBD2. The germline CDR1 and CDR2 sequences are MNHNY and SVGAGI (reference sequence). CDR3 length: 13 residues. Trimming removed 5 bases from V and 4 bases from J; junction bases left unmatched: 1. The DNA of the CDR3 is TGTGCCAGCAGTCCGGGGGGCACCGGGGAGCTGTTTTTT. Protein sequence: CASSPGGTGELFF.

The chain uses TRBV7-2 and TRBJ2-1; weak D call: TRBD2 (5 bases). The V end was cut by 5 bases, the J end by 7 bases, with 12 bases between. The length of the CDR3 is 13 residues. Germline CDR1 SGHTA, CDR2 FQGNSA. The CDR3 here is CASSLREANEQFF. CDR3 nucleotide sequence: TGTGCCAGCAGCCTCCGGGAAGCTAATGAGCAGTTCTTC.

This clone has just a few counts. The J gene is TRBJ2-5, the V gene TRBV7-2, with D hard to call. Per germline, CDR1 SGHTA and CDR2 FQGNSA. The germline V and J ends were trimmed by 2 bases and 5 bases, with 12 bases remaining between them. The CDR3 runs 14 residues. CDR3 DNA: TGTGCCAGCAGCTTAAGACGGGCGACTGAGACCCAGTACTTC. Translated: CASSLRRATETQYF.

V is TRBV29-1 and J is TRBJ2-2; 11 bases fit TRBD1. CDR3 length: 17 residues. V trimming: 6 bases; J trimming: 8 bases; junction bases outside the gene matches: 17. Germline-derived CDR1 and CDR2 are SQVTM and ANQGSEA. The CDR3 DNA sequence: TGCAGCGTAACCCCACCTCCGGACAGGGGGCAGTCGGGGGAGCTGTTTTTT. Translating gives CSVTPPPDRGQSGELFF.

In this sample, this clone turned up a few times. The rearrangement joins TRBV11-2 to TRBJ2-3; 12 positions match TRBD2. Per the germline V gene, CDR1 is SGHAT and CDR2 is FQNNGV. Trimming took 4 bases from V and 0 from J; bases not matched to a gene: 2. The length of the CDR3 is 16 residues. The CDR3: CASSSGTSGSTDTQYF. CDR3 DNA sequence: TGTGCCAGCAGCTCAGGGACTAGCGGGAGCACAGATACGCAGTATTTT.

The sample holds a few counts of this clone. The gene calls are TRBV29-1 and TRBJ2-7, with TRBD1 matching 9 bases. V was pared by 5 bases and J by 4 bases, with 3 bases of the junction left unmatched. CDR1 is SQVTM and CDR2 is ANQGSEA in the germline V gene. The length of the CDR3 is 12 residues. The DNA of the CDR3 is TGCAGCGTTCTGACAGGGGGGTACGAGCAGTACTTC. Amino acid sequence: CSVLTGGYEQYF.